One sample yielded the 19 T cell receptor beta chains listed below, sequenced in a study of blood T cells in healthy people across ages. With a J-beta primer mix and a sample-barcoded 5' primer, a second PCR ran roughly 7 to 11 cycles. TCRdb re-analysed the 5' RACE reads in MiXCR, keeping a single row per CDR3 protein. The table has 650,000 to 1,000,000 distinct CDR3 sequences, about 34% seen once; the top ten hold approximately 12%. Material: blood. These receptors were obtained from a man younger than 30 in good health.

This clonotype has just a few counts. The chain has TRBV27 and TRBJ2-3, with 12 bases matching TRBD1. Germline CDR1 MNHEY, CDR2 SMNVEV (reference sequence). V gave up 5 bases and J gave up 6 bases; unmatched junction bases: 9. The CDR3 is made up of 16 amino acids. CDR3 residues: CASSPVGTGGVDTQYF. The CDR3, as DNA: TGTGCCAGCAGTCCAGTGGGGACAGGGGGCGTCGATACGCAGTATTTT.

The CDR3 loop is CASSPRTLYEQYF. CDR3 DNA: TGTGCCAGCAGTCCAAGGACCCTCTACGAGCAGTACTTC. The chain recombines TRBV12-3 or TRBV12-4 with TRBJ2-7; D is unresolved. The CDR3 sequence is 13 residues long. Trimming shortened V by 5 bases and J by 3 bases, and 11 bases separated the two germline ends.

This clonotype was seen a handful of times. This rearrangement joins TRBV20-1 to TRBJ2-4; 9 bases align to TRBD1. The J call may be faulty, since TRBJ2-7 better matches the DNA end. Germline lookup yields CDR1 DFQATT and CDR2 SNEGSKA (reference sequence). This CDR3 has 14 amino acids. CDR3 sequence: CSARGDREGDEQYF. The CDR3 region has the DNA TGCAGTGCTAGAGGGGACAGGGAAGGAGACGAGCAGTACTTC.

This clonotype has just a few counts. V gene TRBV12-3 or TRBV12-4 combines with J gene TRBJ1-6; 8 bases are shared with TRBD1. The CDR3 runs 12 residues. V shed 6 bases, J shed 14 bases, and the junction held 6 bases outside the gene matches. Written as DNA, the CDR3 is TGTGCCAGCAGCCAAGGACAGGGCACCCTCCACTTT. It yields the protein CASSQGQGTLHF.

This clonotype was observed many times. This chain joins TRBV4-2 and TRBJ2-1; D gene uncertain. The CDR3 is 15 residues long. The V gene lost 0 bases and the J gene lost 3 bases, with 9 bases spanning the gap. Germline V CDR1 and CDR2: LGHNA, YNFKEQ. The CDR3 DNA follows: TGTGCCAGCAGCCAAGATCTTGGGTTCTACAATGAGCAGTTCTTC. It translates to CASSQDLGFYNEQFF.

V is TRBV25-1 and J is TRBJ2-2, with TRBD1 as a possible D gene (6 bases). Germline CDR1 is MGHDK and CDR2 is SYGVNS. Trimming cost V 7 bases and J 3 bases, with 18 bases left between them. The CDR3 has 16 amino acids. CDR3 coding DNA: TGTGCCAGCACCCGTGACAGGAAGGTGGACACCGGGGAGCTGTTTTTT. It yields the protein CASTRDRKVDTGELFF.

As regards this clonotype: One end of the junction varies from germline; a read error may be responsible. The V and J genes are TRBV2 and TRBJ2-4, with 14 bases identical to TRBD2. Near its end, the DNA agrees better with TRBJ2-7, so the J call may be wrong. The CDR3 contains 14 residues. The germline V gene encodes CDR1 SNHLY and CDR2 FYNNEI. CDR3 loop: CAGRGTSGGYEQYF. The CDR3 bases are TGTGCCGGCAGGGGGACTAGCGGGGGATACGAGCAGTACTTC.

This chain links TRBV12-3 or TRBV12-4 with TRBJ2-3; the D gene is possibly TRBD2 (5 bases). V gave up 1 base and J gave up 1 base, with 9 bases separating them. This CDR3 spans 15 amino acids. CDR3 protein: CASSLVNGGTDTQYF. CDR3 in DNA: TGTGCCAGCAGTTTAGTAAACGGGGGCACAGATACGCAGTATTTT.

This clonotype was seen a handful of times. The rearrangement joins TRBV10-3 to TRBJ2-7; D tentatively reads TRBD1 or TRBD2 (5 bases each). This CDR3 has 12 amino acids. The germline V gene encodes CDR1 ENHRY and CDR2 SYGVKD. Trimming pared 8 bases from V and 0 bases from J, leaving 8 bases between. The CDR3 here is CAIGTVSYEQYF. The CDR3 bases are TGTGCCATCGGGACGGTCTCCTACGAGCAGTACTTC.

The chain joins TRBV6-5 to TRBJ1-3; D not certain. The CDR3 runs to 15 residues. Per germline, CDR1 MNHEY and CDR2 SVGAGI. V was shortened by 4 bases and J by 0 bases, with 10 bases between the two germline ends. CDR3 residues: CASSSGEDSGNTIYF. The CDR3 DNA reads as TGTGCCAGCAGTTCTGGGGAGGACTCTGGAAACACCATATATTTT.

This clonotype was observed many times. V gene TRBV5-1 combines with J gene TRBJ2-1, with D possibly being TRBD1 or TRBD2 (5 bases each). The V and J ends lost 1 base and 8 bases respectively, with 16 bases between them. The CDR3 spans 15 residues. Per germline, CDR1 SGHRS and CDR2 YFSETQ. The chain's CDR3 is CASSLSFGAAYEQFF. The CDR3 nucleotides are TGCGCCAGCAGCTTGAGTTTCGGGGCAGCATATGAGCAGTTCTTC.

In this sample, this clonotype turned up a few times. This chain joins TRBV5-5 and TRBJ2-3, with 11 nucleotides matching TRBD1. V dropped 3 bases and J dropped 3; count of bases not matched to a gene: 6. The germline V gene has CDR1 SGHKS and CDR2 YYEKEE (reference sequence). There are 16 residues in the CDR3. The CDR3 region has the DNA TGTGCCAGCAGCTACTACCGGGACAGGGGGACAGATACGCAGTATTTT. Amino acid sequence: CASSYYRDRGTDTQYF.

In regard to this clonotype: This may arise from a read error, as a much more abundant clone is one base away. This chain uses TRBV20-1 with TRBJ2-1; possibly TRBD2 for D (5 bases). Germline V gives CDR1 DFQATT, CDR2 SNEGSKA (reference sequence). Trimming removed 3 bases at V and 0 bases at J, with 21 bases between. This CDR3 is built from 18 residues. In DNA form, the CDR3 reads TGCAGTGCTAGTCGAACCGGGGTGGAACATAGCTCCTACAATGAGCAGTTCTTC. Translation gives CSASRTGVEHSSYNEQFF.

The chain is built from TRBV2 and TRBJ1-3; D might be TRBD1 (5 bases). The length of the CDR3 is 14 residues. V gave up 4 bases and J gave up 2 bases, with 9 bases separating them. Germline lookup yields CDR1 SNHLY and CDR2 FYNNEI. The DNA for the CDR3 is TGTGCCAGCAGTGGAGGGGACCCTGGAAACACCATATATTTT. Protein: CASSGGDPGNTIYF.

The rearrangement joins TRBV5-1 to TRBJ2-5; 7 bases align to TRBD2. The CDR3 contains 16 residues. The germline V gene encodes CDR1 SGHRS and CDR2 YFSETQ. V trimming: 6 bases; J trimming: 3 bases; junction bases outside the gene matches: 14. The CDR3 region is CASNGGNLGGEETQYF. The CDR3 DNA reads as TGCGCCAGCAACGGGGGGAACCTAGGTGGGGAAGAGACCCAGTACTTC. The full variable domain, with the rest looked up from reference TRBV5-1 and TRBJ2-5, is KAGVTQTPRYLIKTRGQQVTLSCSPISGHRSVSWYQQTPGQGLQFLFEYFSETQRNKGNFPGRFSGRQFSNSRSEMNVSTLELGDSALYLCASNGGNLGGEETQYFGPGTRLLVL.

Only a few counts were recorded for this clonotype. V and J are TRBV7-2 and TRBJ1-2, with 11 bases identical to TRBD1. The V gene end was trimmed by 4 bases and the J gene end by 5 bases; junction bases not matched to a gene: 3. Germline-derived CDR1 and CDR2 are SGHTA and FQGNSA. The CDR3 has 14 amino acids. The CDR3 coding sequence is TGTGCCAGCAGCTCGGACAGGGGGCCTTATGGCTACACCTTC. This gives the protein CASSSDRGPYGYTF.

The CDR3 here is CASSQDDSAFGETQYF. The CDR3 DNA reads TGCGCCAGCAGCCAAGATGACTCGGCCTTCGGGGAGACCCAGTACTTC. The chain carries TRBV4-1 and TRBJ2-5; D uncertain. The ends were cut back, 0 bases at V and 5 bases at J, with 16 bases in the middle. The CDR3 sequence is 16 residues long. Germline assignment: CDR1 MGHRA and CDR2 YSYEKL.

The table lists this clonotype with a few counts. The V call is TRBV5-1, the J call TRBJ2-5; 7 bases fit TRBD2. Germline V gives CDR1 SGHRS, CDR2 YFSETQ. After removal of 0 bases from V and 1 base from J, the junction contained 12 bases not matched to a gene. This CDR3 contains 18 residues. In DNA, the CDR3 is TGCGCCAGCAGCTTGGGGGCTGAGGCGGGGGTAAGCCAAGAGACCCAGTACTTC. Its protein product is CASSLGAEAGVSQETQYF.

The CDR3 nucleotides read TGCAGCGTGACACAGGATTGGGGTCAGCCCCAGCATTTT. Residues: CSVTQDWGQPQHF. The chain is built from TRBV29-1 and TRBJ1-5; weak D call: TRBD1 (5 bases). The germline CDR1 and CDR2 sequences are SQVTM and ANQGSEA. Trimming removed 6 bases from V and 6 bases from J, with 15 bases in between. CDR3 size: 13 residues.